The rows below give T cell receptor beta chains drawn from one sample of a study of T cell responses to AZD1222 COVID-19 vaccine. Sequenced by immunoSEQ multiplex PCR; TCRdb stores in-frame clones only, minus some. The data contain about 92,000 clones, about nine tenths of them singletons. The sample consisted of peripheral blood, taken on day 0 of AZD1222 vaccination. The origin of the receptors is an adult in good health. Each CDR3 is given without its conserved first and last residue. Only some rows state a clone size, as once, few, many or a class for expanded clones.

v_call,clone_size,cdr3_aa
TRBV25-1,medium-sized,ASSEQEFQAF
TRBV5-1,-,ASRGATSTDTQY
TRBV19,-,ASSKRQGTGELF
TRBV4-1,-,ASSPRTGSYEQY
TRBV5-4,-,AIGLAGPNEQF
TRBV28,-,ASSSYRAGLDEQY
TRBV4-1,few,ASSQADWTEAF
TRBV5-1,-,ASSLGVAGDTDTQY
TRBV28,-,ASSLPTGGTDTQY
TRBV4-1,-,ASSQDGGTQY
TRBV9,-,ASSRPPDTQY
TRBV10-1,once,ASSEELGSTDTQY
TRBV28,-,ASNTGGGQGYEKLF
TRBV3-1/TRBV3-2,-,ASSQPGVGDSPLH
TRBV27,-,ASSLRAQGRYEQY
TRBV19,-,ASSMTVNTYGYT
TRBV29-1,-,SAVTGAGYGYT
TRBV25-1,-,ASRPPGTGYGYT
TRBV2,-,ASRDARTPNEKLF
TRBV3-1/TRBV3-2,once,ASSQVLNTEAF
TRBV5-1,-,ASSLDWTNYGYT
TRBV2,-,ASSQAGTGANYGYT
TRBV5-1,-,ASSPSPGNSPLH
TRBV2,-,ASSAGTGELF
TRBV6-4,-,ANLLDSHLEKLF
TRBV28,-,ASRHDASGGFGYT
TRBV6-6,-,ASSYSATGSVNVLT
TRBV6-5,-,ASSPTGTFRSPLH
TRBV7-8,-,ASSLARTKIYEQY
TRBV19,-,ASSLSTGTAQY
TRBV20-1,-,SASYAYEQF
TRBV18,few,ASSPGRRTGELF
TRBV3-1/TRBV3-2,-,ASSLTGGGVEKLF
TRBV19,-,ASRGTDATNEKLF
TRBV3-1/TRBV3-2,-,ASSHAGRTGELF
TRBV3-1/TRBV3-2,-,ASSLRPMNTEAF
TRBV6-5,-,ASAWLAGDGEQY
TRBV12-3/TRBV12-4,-,ASSFQRNSPLH
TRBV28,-,ASSLERSGGAF
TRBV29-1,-,SVGRGAAYEQY
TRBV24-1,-,ATSDSGTSGGVGTQY
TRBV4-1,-,ASSGTGFLFGNTIY
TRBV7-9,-,ASSATGVDGYT
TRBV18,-,ASSPYQDRTNEKLF
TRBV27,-,ASSTNTGELF
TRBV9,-,ASSVTGTATNYGYT
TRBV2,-,ASTIGNVRNT
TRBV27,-,ASSLARGGETDTQY
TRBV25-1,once,ASSDWAGYT
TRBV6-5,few,ASGRDRSEKLF
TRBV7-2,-,ASSLDRNTEAF
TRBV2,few,ASSEAPSFSYNEQF
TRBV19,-,ASSIGRVAGLNNEQF
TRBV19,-,ASSIVGADEAF
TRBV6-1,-,ASSVSSGGGADTQY